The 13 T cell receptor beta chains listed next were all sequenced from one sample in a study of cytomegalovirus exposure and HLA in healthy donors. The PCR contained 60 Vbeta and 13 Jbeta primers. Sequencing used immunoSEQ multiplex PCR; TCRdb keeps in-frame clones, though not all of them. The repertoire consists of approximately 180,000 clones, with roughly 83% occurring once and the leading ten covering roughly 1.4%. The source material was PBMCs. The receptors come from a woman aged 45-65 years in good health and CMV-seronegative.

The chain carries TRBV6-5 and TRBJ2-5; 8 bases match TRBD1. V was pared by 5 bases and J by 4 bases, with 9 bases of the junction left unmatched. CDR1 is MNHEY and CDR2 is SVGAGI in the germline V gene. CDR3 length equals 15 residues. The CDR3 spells CASSTDRGLLETQYF. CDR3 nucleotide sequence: TGTGCCAGCAGTACCGACAGGGGTCTGTTAGAGACCCAGTACTTC.

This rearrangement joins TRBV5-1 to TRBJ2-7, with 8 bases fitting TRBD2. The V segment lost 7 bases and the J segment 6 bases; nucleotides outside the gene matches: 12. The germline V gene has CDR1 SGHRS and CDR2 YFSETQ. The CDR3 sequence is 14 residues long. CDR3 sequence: CASRRAGLDSEQYF. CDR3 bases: TGCGCCAGCCGCCGGGCGGGACTAGATTCCGAGCAGTACTTC.

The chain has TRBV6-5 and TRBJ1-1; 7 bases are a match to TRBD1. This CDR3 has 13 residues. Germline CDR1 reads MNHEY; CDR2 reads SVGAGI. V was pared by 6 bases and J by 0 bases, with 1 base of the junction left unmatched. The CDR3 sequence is CASRGTVNTEAFF. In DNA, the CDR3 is TGTGCCAGCAGAGGGACAGTGAACACTGAAGCTTTCTTT.

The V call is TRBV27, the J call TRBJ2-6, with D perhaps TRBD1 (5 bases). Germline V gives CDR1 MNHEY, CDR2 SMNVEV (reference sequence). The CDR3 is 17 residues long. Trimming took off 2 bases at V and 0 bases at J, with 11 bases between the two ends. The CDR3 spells CASSLNGAGSGANVLTF. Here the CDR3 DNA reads TGTGCCAGCAGTTTAAATGGGGCCGGCTCTGGGGCCAACGTCCTGACTTTC.

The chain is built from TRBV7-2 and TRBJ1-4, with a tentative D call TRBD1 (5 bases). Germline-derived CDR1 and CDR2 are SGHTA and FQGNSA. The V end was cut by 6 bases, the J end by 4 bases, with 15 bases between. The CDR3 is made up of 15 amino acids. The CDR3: CASRPIGGLNEKLFF. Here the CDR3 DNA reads TGTGCCAGCAGGCCAATCGGGGGACTTAATGAAAAACTGTTTTTT.

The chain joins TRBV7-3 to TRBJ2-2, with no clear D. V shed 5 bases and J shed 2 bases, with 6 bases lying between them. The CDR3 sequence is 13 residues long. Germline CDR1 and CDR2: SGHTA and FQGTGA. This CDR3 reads CASSRTNTGELFF. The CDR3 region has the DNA TGTGCCAGCAGCCGTACAAACACCGGGGAGCTGTTTTTT.

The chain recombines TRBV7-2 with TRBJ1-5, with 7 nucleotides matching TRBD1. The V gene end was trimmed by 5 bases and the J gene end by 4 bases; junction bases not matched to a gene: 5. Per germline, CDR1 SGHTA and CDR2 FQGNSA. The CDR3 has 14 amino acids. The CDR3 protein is CASSHGTANQPQHF. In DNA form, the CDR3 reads TGTGCCAGCAGCCATGGGACAGCTAATCAGCCCCAGCATTTT.

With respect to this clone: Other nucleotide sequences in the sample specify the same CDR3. The CDR3 is CSAHRGAEAFF. For the CDR3, the DNA is TGCAGCGCTCACAGGGGCGCTGAAGCTTTCTTT. V is TRBV29-1 and J is TRBJ1-1; 7 nucleotides match TRBD1. CDR3 length equals 11 residues. CDR1 and CDR2 from the germline V gene are SQVTM and ANQGSEA. Germline trimming cut 7 bases from V and 6 bases from J; bases unmatched to any gene: 5.

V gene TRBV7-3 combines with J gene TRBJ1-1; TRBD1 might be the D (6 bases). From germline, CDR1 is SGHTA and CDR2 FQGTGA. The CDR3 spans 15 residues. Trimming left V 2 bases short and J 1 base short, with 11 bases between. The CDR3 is CASSLQGGGNTEAFF. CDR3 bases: TGTGCCAGCAGCTTACAAGGGGGGGGGAACACTGAAGCTTTCTTT.

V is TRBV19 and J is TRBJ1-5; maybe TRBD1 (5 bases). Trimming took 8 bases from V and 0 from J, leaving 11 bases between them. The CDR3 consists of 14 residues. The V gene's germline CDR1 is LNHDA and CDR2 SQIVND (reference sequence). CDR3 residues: CASVTVYSNQPQHF. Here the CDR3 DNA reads TGTGCCAGTGTGACAGTGTATAGCAATCAGCCCCAGCATTTT.

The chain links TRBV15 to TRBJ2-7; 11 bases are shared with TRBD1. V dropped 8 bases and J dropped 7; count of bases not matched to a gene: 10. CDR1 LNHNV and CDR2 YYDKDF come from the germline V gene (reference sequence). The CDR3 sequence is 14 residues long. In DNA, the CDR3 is TGTGCCACCCAGACGGACAGGGGGCGGCGGGAGCAGTACTTC. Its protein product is CATQTDRGRREQYF. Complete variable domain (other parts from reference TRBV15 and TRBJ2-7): DAMVIQNPRYQVTQFGKPVTLSCSQTLNHNVMYWYQQKSSQAPKLLFHYYDKDFNNEADTPDNFQSRRPNTSFCFLDIRSPGLGDTAMYLCATQTDRGRREQYFGPGTRLTVT.

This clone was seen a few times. The CDR3 DNA is TGTGCCAGCAGGTTGCGGGGGGCCTCCTACGAGCAGTACTTC. It is translated as CASRLRGASYEQYF. The V gene is TRBV5-6, the J gene TRBJ2-7; 8 bases agree with TRBD2. The trim removed 5 bases at V and 0 bases at J, leaving 4 bases unmatched. Germline V lookup: CDR1 SGHDT, CDR2 YYEEEE. The CDR3 is made up of 14 amino acids.

CDR3 region: CASSPTSGRATDTQYF. The DNA for the CDR3 is TGTGCCAGCAGCCCGACTAGCGGGAGGGCCACAGATACGCAGTATTTT. V is TRBV28 and J is TRBJ2-3; the match to TRBD2 covers 14 bases. CDR1 MDHEN and CDR2 SYDVKM come from the germline V gene. The V and J ends lost 6 bases and 2 bases, in that order; junction bases with no gene match: 4. CDR3 length equals 16 residues.